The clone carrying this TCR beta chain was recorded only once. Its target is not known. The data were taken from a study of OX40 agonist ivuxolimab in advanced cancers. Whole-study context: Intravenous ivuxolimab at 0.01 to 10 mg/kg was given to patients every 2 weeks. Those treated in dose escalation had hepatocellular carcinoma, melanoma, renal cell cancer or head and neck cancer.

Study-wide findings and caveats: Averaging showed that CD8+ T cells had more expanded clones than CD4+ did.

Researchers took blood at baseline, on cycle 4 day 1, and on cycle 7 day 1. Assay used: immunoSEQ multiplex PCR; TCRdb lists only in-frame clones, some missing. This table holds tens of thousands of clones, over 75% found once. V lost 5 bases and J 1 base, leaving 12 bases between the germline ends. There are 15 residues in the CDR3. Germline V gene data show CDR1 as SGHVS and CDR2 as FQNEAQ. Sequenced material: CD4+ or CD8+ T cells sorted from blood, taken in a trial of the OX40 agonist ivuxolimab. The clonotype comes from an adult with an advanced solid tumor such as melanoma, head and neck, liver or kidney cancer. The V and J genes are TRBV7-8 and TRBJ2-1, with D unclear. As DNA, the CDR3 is TGTGCCAGCAGCCCCCAGCAGTCATCCTACAATGAGCAGTTCTTC. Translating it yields CASSPQQSSYNEQFF.